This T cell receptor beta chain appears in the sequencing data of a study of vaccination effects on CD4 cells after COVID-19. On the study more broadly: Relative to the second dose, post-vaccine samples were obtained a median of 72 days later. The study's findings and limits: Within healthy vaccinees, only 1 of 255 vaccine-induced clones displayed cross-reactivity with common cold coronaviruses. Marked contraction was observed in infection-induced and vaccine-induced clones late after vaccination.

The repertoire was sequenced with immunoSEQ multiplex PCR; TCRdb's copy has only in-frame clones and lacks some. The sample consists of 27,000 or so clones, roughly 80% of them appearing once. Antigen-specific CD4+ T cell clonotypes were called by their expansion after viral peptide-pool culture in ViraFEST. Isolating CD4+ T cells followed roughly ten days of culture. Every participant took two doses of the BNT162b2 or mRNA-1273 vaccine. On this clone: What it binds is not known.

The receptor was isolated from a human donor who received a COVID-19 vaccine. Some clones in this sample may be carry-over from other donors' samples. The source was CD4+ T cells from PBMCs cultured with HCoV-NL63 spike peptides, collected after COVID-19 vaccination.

The CDR3 DNA follows: TGCGCCAGCAGCTCCCGGGACATATCGCTCAATGAGCAGTTCTTC. It codes for CASSSRDISLNEQFF. This chain uses TRBV5-1 with TRBJ2-1, with D tentatively TRBD1 (6 bases). Per germline, CDR1 SGHRS and CDR2 YFSETQ. The CDR3 length is 15 residues. Trimming took 3 bases from V and 6 from J, leaving 16 bases between them.